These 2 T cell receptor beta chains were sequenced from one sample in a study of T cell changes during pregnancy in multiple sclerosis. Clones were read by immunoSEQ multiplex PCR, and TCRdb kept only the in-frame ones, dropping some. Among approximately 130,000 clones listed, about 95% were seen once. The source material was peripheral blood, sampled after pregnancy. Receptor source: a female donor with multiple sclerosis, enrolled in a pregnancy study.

Written as DNA, the CDR3 is TGCGCCAGCAGCCAACTCATAGTCGAGACCCAGTACTTC. Encoded protein: CASSQLIVETQYF. The rearrangement links TRBV4-1 to TRBJ2-5; D ambiguous. Trimming shortened V by 2 bases and J by 5 bases, and 9 bases separated the two germline ends. This CDR3 is 13 amino acids long. CDR1 MGHRA and CDR2 YSYEKL come from the germline V gene.

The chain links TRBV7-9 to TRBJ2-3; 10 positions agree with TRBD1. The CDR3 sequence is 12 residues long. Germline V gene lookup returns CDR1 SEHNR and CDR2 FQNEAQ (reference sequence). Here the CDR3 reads CVTGGHTDTQYF. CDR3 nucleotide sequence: TGTGTGACAGGGGGCCACACAGATACGCAGTATTTT.